The T cell receptor beta chain described here comes from a study of blood T cell repertoires in COVID-19. Study information: Whether acute or convalescent, the COVID-19 samples came from the United States, Italy and Spain. T cells, B-cell-depleted T cells, or PBMCs supplied cDNA or gDNA.

The CDR3 has 14 amino acids. Germline V gene data show CDR1 as MRHNA and CDR2 as SNTAGT. Trimming pared 8 bases from V and 6 bases from J, leaving 17 bases between. Original methodology: How many nucleated cells were present was estimated from reference gene primer amplification. The table came from immunoSEQ multiplex PCR; TCRdb's copy has only in-frame clones and leaves some out. V, J and clone size are taken as reported in that table, and D and trimming were inferred from the DNA itself. This sample carries 70,000 to 90,000 clones, roughly 80% of them seen once, and the ten largest clones take around 10%.

This receptor was obtained from a man aged 70 or older with acute or convalescent COVID-19. The chain is built from TRBV6-4 and TRBJ1-5; D uncertain. The sample comprised peripheral blood. The CDR3 loop is CASAREPDGQPQHF. The CDR3 DNA reads as TGTGCCAGCGCCCGGGAACCGGACGGTCAGCCCCAGCATTTT.